These 27 T cell receptor beta chains were all obtained from the same sample, sequenced in a study of glioma-infiltrating T cells. The iRepertoire nested amplicon-rescue multiplex PCR amplified TCR alpha and beta CDR3s from RNA. In TCRdb, the multiplex PCR reads were re-called with MiXCR into one record per CDR3 protein. The sample carries some 90,000 distinct CDR3 sequences, 35% to 45% recorded once. The sample taken for sequencing was glioma tissue, nonneoplastic brain tissue, or PBMCs (not recorded which). These TCRs come from a human donor with low-grade glioma or glioblastoma, undergoing nonglioma brain surgery, or in good health (not recorded which).

This clonotype was detected many times. The gene calls are TRBV6-1 and TRBJ2-5; the D gene is possibly TRBD2 (5 bases). The CDR3 is 15 amino acids. The ends were cut back, 7 bases at V and 3 bases at J, with 18 bases in the middle. Germline CDR1 is MNHNS and CDR2 is SASEGT. CDR3 in DNA: TGTGCCAGCACTCCCCCCGGAGGTTCGAAAGAGACCCAGTACTTC. Residues: CASTPPGGSKETQYF.

Many counts were recorded for this clonotype. V usage is TRBV11-3 and J usage is TRBJ2-1; maybe TRBD2 (5 bases). Trimming cost V 3 bases and J 9 bases, with 15 bases left between them. The CDR3 extends over 14 amino acids. Germline-derived CDR1 and CDR2 are SGHNT and YENEEA. This chain's CDR3 is CASSLEVARGEQFF. The DNA of the CDR3 is TGTGCCAGCAGCTTGGAGGTGGCCCGCGGTGAGCAGTTCTTC.

This clonotype showed up many times. The chain combines TRBV19 with TRBJ2-1; D perhaps matches TRBD1 (6 bases). CDR1 is LNHDA, CDR2 SQIVND, per germline (reference sequence). V was clipped by 8 bases and J by 3 bases, with 14 bases between them. The CDR3 sequence is 14 residues long. The CDR3, as DNA: TGTGCCAGTTCCCCAAGGACAGTCTACAATGAGCAGTTCTTC. Translation: CASSPRTVYNEQFF.

Turning to this clonotype: The conserved closing phenylalanine or tryptophan is absent in this CDR3, likely reflecting a read error. The gene calls are TRBV30 and TRBJ2-6; 8 nucleotides match TRBD1. Germline lookup yields CDR1 GTSNPN and CDR2 SVGIG (reference sequence). The CDR3 extends over 19 amino acids. With V trimmed by 0 bases and J by 3 bases, 13 bases remained unmatched. CDR3 loop: CAWSVLRPGGTFGANVLTS. The CDR3 nucleotides read TGTGCCTGGAGTGTACTCCGACCAGGGGGCACGTTTGGGGCCAACGTCCTGACTTCC.

This clonotype was recorded once. The chain employs TRBV7-2 and TRBJ2-1; 7 nucleotides align to TRBD1. J gave up 8 bases and V 3 bases, and 7 bases lay outside the gene matches. Per germline, CDR1 SGHTA and CDR2 FQGNSA. This CDR3 has 14 residues. CDR3 nucleotides: TGTGCCAGCAGCTTCCCGGACAGGCGCTATGAGCAGTTCTTC. Amino acids: CASSFPDRRYEQFF.

This clonotype was seen repeatedly, ten times or more. The gene calls are TRBV19 and TRBJ1-5; no reliable D call. V was shortened by 7 bases and J by 5 bases, with 12 bases between the two germline ends. The CDR3 runs to 13 residues. Looked up from germline, CDR1 is LNHDA and CDR2 is SQIVND (reference sequence). The CDR3 region has the DNA TGTGCCAGTAAAGAGAAGGAGGATCAGCCCCAGCATTTT. Translated, it gives CASKEKEDQPQHF.

The rearrangement joins TRBV27 to TRBJ1-5, with D perhaps TRBD1 (6 bases). The ends were cut back, 3 bases at V and 9 bases at J, with 21 bases in the middle. CDR1 and CDR2 (germline): MNHEY, SMNVEV (reference sequence). There are 16 residues in the CDR3. CDR3 protein: CASSLIGGADGRPQHF. The CDR3 nucleotides read TGTGCCAGCAGTTTGATCGGGGGGGCTGATGGGCGGCCCCAGCATTTT.

For this clonotype: Germline is not matched at one junction end, which may reflect a read error. This chain uses TRBV19 with TRBJ2-1; D might be TRBD1 or TRBD2, each matching 5 bases. From germline, CDR1 is LNHDA and CDR2 SQIVND (reference sequence). The CDR3 runs 15 residues. For the CDR3, the DNA is TGTGCCAGTAGTCCCCGGGGCAGGCCCTACAATGGGCAGTTCTTC. Residues: CASSPRGRPYNGQFF.

Concerning this clonotype: A single base separates this from a much larger clone, so it may be a read error. V usage is TRBV7-2 and J usage is TRBJ2-2; 10 positions match TRBD2. From germline, CDR1 is SGHTA and CDR2 FQGNSA. The CDR3 loop spans 18 amino acids. V lost 3 bases to trimming and J lost 3 bases; unmatched junction nucleotides: 10. CDR3 protein: CASSLVRAGGMYTGELFF. The CDR3, as DNA: TGTGCCAGCAGCTTGGTCAGAGCGGGAGGGATGTACACCGGGGAGCTGTTTTTT.

The gene calls are TRBV20-1 and TRBJ1-5, with D unresolved. Germline CDR1 is DFQATT and CDR2 is SNEGSKA (reference sequence). The CDR3 extends over 15 amino acids. The V gene lost 0 bases and the J gene lost 2 bases, with 11 bases spanning the gap. The CDR3 reads CSARDPKKGNQPQHF. The CDR3 DNA sequence: TGCAGTGCTAGAGATCCTAAAAAAGGCAATCAGCCCCAGCATTTT.

This clonotype was recorded at least ten times. This rearrangement joins TRBV18 to TRBJ2-7; D may be TRBD1 (5 bases). Trimming took 1 base from V and 4 from J, leaving 11 bases between them. Germline CDR1 is KGHSH and CDR2 is LQKENI. The CDR3 is made up of 14 amino acids. The CDR3: CASSPRQTVYEQYF. For the CDR3, the DNA is TGTGCCAGCTCACCACGACAGACAGTTTACGAGCAGTACTTC.

The chain couples TRBV2 to TRBJ1-5; 8 nucleotides align to TRBD1. This CDR3 spans 15 amino acids. Germline V gene lookup returns CDR1 SNHLY and CDR2 FYNNEI. The CDR3 bases are TGTGCTATCAGTCTGGACAGGGATGGTGGTCAGCCCCAGCATTTT. It specifies CAISLDRDGGQPQHF.

The gene calls are TRBV10-2 and TRBJ2-7; 9 bases are a match to TRBD1. CDR3 length: 15 residues. CDR1 and CDR2 (germline): WSHSY, SAAADI. Trimming cost V 8 bases and J 1 base; bases outside gene matches: 9. The CDR3 loop reads CASSRKTGGSYEQYF. CDR3 bases: TGCGCCAGCTCCAGAAAGACAGGGGGATCCTACGAGCAGTACTTC.

This clonotype was picked up many times. The rearrangement uses TRBV20-1 and TRBJ2-1; D may be TRBD2 (5 bases). The germline CDR1 and CDR2 sequences are DFQATT and SNEGSKA (reference sequence). V was shortened by 0 bases and J by 6 bases, with 24 bases between the two germline ends. The length of the CDR3 is 18 residues. DNA of the CDR3: TGCAGTGCTAGAGATCTTCCCTTTCGTTCGAGGGAGCTCAATGAGCAGTTCTTC. Translated, it gives CSARDLPFRSRELNEQFF.

This clonotype was observed many times. The rearrangement links TRBV7-3 to TRBJ2-1, with D perhaps matching TRBD1 or TRBD2 (5 bases each). Germline-derived CDR1 and CDR2 are SGHTA and FQGTGA. V was pared by 5 bases and J by 6 bases, with 11 bases between. The CDR3 has 13 residues. CDR3 sequence reads: CASSIRGPNEQFF. The CDR3, as DNA: TGTGCCAGCAGCATCCGGGGCCCCAATGAGCAGTTCTTC.

A remark on this clonotype: A clone one base away is much larger, so this may be a read error. The V and J genes are TRBV15 and TRBJ2-1; D unclear. Germline V gene data show CDR1 as LNHNV and CDR2 as YYDKDF (reference sequence). The CDR3 has 14 amino acids. The CDR3 sequence: CASSLGGFYNEQFF. The CDR3 bases are TGTGCCAGCAGCTTAGGTGGGTTCTACAATGAGCAGTTCTTC. The full variable domain, completed using reference TRBV15 and TRBJ2-1, is DAMVIQNPRYQVTQFGKPVTLSCSQTLNHNVMYWYQQKSSQAPKLLFHYYDKDFNNEADTPDNFQSRRPNTSFCFLDIRSPGLGDTAMYLCASSLGGFYNEQFFGPGTRLTVL.

This clonotype was counted many times. The chain has TRBV20-1 and TRBJ1-1, with a weak D call TRBD1 (6 bases). Germline loops: CDR1 DFQATT, CDR2 SNEGSKA (reference sequence). V was clipped by 0 bases and J by 0 bases, with 11 bases between them. This CDR3 is built from 15 residues. The CDR3 region has the DNA TGCAGTGCTAGAGATTACCCAGGGGTGAACACTGAAGCTTTCTTT. This encodes CSARDYPGVNTEAFF.

This clonotype was found many times. The chain couples TRBV2 to TRBJ2-1; 13 nucleotides agree with TRBD2. Germline values: CDR1 SNHLY, CDR2 FYNNEI. The V and J ends lost 5 bases and 9 bases, in that order; junction bases with no gene match: 7. This CDR3 is 15 amino acids long. The CDR3 is CASSSTSGGPGEQFF. CDR3 bases: TGTGCCAGCAGTTCGACTAGCGGGGGGCCCGGTGAGCAGTTCTTC.

For this clonotype: A much larger clonotype is one base distant, so this may be a read error. The chain uses TRBV7-3 and TRBJ2-7, with D maybe TRBD2 (5 bases). TRBJ2-1 explains the end of the DNA better; the J call may be wrong. Germline V CDR1 and CDR2: SGHTA, FQGTGA. The CDR3 is 16 residues long. Written as DNA, the CDR3 is TGTGCCAGCAGCCGGGATTCTGGGGAGTGGCACAATGAGCAGTTCTTC. It codes for CASSRDSGEWHNEQFF.

This clonotype has a single count. One junction end disagrees with the germline gene, perhaps due to a read error. The V call is TRBV6-2 or TRBV6-3, the J call TRBJ2-1; tentatively, D is TRBD1 (6 bases). The germline V gene encodes CDR1 MNHEY and CDR2 SVGEGT. CDR3 length: 15 amino acids. CDR3 DNA: TGTTCCAGCGGTTGCGAGTTCCCAGGACAGAATGAGCAGTTCTTC. Protein product: CSSGCEFPGQNEQFF.

The sample holds many counts of this clonotype. With a much larger clone just one base away, this may be a read error. The chain couples TRBV11-2 to TRBJ1-1; no definite D call. This CDR3 contains 13 residues. Germline assignment: CDR1 SGHAT and CDR2 FQNNGV. Trimming took 1 base from V and 1 from J, leaving 4 bases between them. DNA of the CDR3: TGTGCCAGCAGCTTAGGCTGGAACACTGAAGCTTTCTTT. Translating gives CASSLGWNTEAFF.

This clonotype was seen at least ten times. The V and J genes are TRBV2 and TRBJ1-1; a weak D match, TRBD1 (6 bases). The CDR3 has 14 amino acids. Germline V gives CDR1 SNHLY, CDR2 FYNNEI. The ends were cut back, 7 bases at V and 1 base at J, with 13 bases in the middle. The CDR3 sequence is CASKVRGANTEAFF. CDR3 coding DNA: TGTGCCAGCAAAGTACGGGGGGCGAACACTGAAGCTTTCTTT.

The V and J genes are TRBV14 and TRBJ1-1; D is ambiguous. Germline V gene data show CDR1 as SGHDN and CDR2 as FVKESK. The CDR3 is 17 amino acids. V was clipped by 0 bases and J by 4 bases, with 18 bases between them. The DNA for the CDR3 is TGTGCCAGCAGCCAAGATTCGGGTTACGCATTGAGCACTGAAGCTTTCTTT. It codes for CASSQDSGYALSTEAFF.

This clonotype was detected ten times or more. The chain joins TRBV4-1 to TRBJ2-7; TRBD2 is a possible D gene (7 bases). V shed 3 bases and J shed 1 base, with 19 bases lying between them. The CDR3 loop spans 17 amino acids. The germline V gene has CDR1 MGHRA and CDR2 YSYEKL. The CDR3 DNA sequence: TGCGCCAGCAGCCAGTCGCTTTCGGGGGGCAGTTCCTACGAGCAGTACTTC. Translation gives CASSQSLSGGSSYEQYF.

This chain uses TRBV5-5 with TRBJ2-7; 9 nucleotides agree with TRBD2. Germline values: CDR1 SGHKS, CDR2 YYEKEE (reference sequence). Losses at the gene ends were 0 bases for V and 4 bases for J; bases not matched to a gene: 11. CDR3 length: 17 residues. The CDR3 protein is CASSLVVSASGIYEQYF. CDR3 sequence (DNA): TGTGCCAGCAGCTTGGTGGTTTCGGCTAGCGGGATTTACGAGCAGTACTTC. Complete variable domain (other parts from reference TRBV5-5 and TRBJ2-7): DAGVTQSPTHLIKTRGQQVTLRCSPISGHKSVSWYQQVLGQGPQFIFQYYEKEERGRGNFPDRFSARQFPNYSSELNVNALLLGDSALYLCASSLVVSASGIYEQYFGPGTRLTVT.

This clonotype was seen at least ten times. V and J are TRBV7-3 and TRBJ2-7; D gene unclear. CDR3 length: 13 amino acids. Looked up from germline, CDR1 is SGHTA and CDR2 is FQGTGA. Trimming removed 5 bases at V and 2 bases at J, with 10 bases between. This chain's CDR3 is CASSQNSAYEQYF. The CDR3 region has the DNA TGTGCCAGCAGCCAAAATTCGGCCTACGAGCAGTACTTC.

This clonotype was seen repeatedly, ten times or more. The V call is TRBV3-1, the J call TRBJ1-3; D is possibly TRBD1 (6 bases). CDR3 length equals 15 residues. Germline-derived CDR1 and CDR2 are LGHDT and YNNKEL (reference sequence). V was clipped by 2 bases and J by 0 bases, with 8 bases between them. The CDR3 loop is CASSQQGPSGNTIYF. The CDR3 DNA follows: TGTGCCAGCAGCCAACAGGGGCCCTCTGGAAACACCATATATTTT.